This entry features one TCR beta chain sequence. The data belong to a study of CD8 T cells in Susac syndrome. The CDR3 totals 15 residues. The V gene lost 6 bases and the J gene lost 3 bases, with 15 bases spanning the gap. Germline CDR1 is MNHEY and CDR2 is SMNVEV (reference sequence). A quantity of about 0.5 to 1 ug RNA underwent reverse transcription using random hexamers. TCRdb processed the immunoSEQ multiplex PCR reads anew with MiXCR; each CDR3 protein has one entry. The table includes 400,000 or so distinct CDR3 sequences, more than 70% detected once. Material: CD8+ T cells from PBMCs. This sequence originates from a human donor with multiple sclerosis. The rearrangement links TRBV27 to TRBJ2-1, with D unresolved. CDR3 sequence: CASRMFSANYNEQFF. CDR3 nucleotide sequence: TGTGCCAGCAGGATGTTTTCAGCGAACTACAATGAGCAGTTCTTC.